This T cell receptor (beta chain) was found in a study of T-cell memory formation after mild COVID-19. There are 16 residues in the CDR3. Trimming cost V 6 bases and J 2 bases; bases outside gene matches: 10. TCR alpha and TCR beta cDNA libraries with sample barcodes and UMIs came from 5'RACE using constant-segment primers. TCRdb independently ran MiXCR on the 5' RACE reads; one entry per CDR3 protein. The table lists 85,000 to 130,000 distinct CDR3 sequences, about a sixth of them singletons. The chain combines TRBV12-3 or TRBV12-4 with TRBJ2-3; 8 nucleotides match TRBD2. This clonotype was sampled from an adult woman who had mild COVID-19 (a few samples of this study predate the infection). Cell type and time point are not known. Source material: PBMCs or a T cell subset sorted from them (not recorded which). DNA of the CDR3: TGTGCCAGCAGCCGAGTCGGGGGGGACCTCACAGATACGCAGTATTTT. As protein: CASSRVGGDLTDTQYF.